The present entry profiles one T cell receptor beta chain with its context. No antigen is known for it. The data belong to a study of CD8+ T cells in alopecia areata. Notes on the study in general: Lesional tissue from the scalp (especially in alopecia totalis/universalis) showed higher clonality than normal scalp.

In each case, RNA was isolated and then reverse transcribed into cDNA as the sequencing template. Only in-frame clones appear in the TCRdb table, and some are missing; sequencing was by immunoSEQ multiplex PCR. The table lists 140,000 to 150,000 clones, about 51% of them singletons. V shed 4 bases and J shed 2 bases, with 15 bases lying between them. Germline-derived CDR1 and CDR2 are GTSNPN and SVGIG (reference sequence). This CDR3 is built from 14 residues. The source was CD4+ T cells sorted from blood, collected at week 0. The genes are TRBV30 and TRBJ2-7, with D perhaps matching TRBD1 (6 bases). The sequence was collected from a human donor with alopecia areata. CDR3 in amino acids: CAWTGTLRPYEQYF. Written as DNA, the CDR3 is TGTGCCTGGACCGGGACATTACGACCCTACGAGCAGTACTTC. The full variable domain, its missing parts supplied by reference TRBV30 and TRBJ2-7, is SQTIHQWPATLVQPVGSPLSLECTVEGTSNPNLYWYRQAAGRGLQLLFYSVGIGQISSEVPQNLSASRPQDRQFILSSKKLLLSDSGFYLCAWTGTLRPYEQYFGPGTRLTVT.